This TCR beta chain was retrieved from a study of blood T cell repertoires in COVID-19. Study-level background: Collection of acute and convalescent COVID-19 samples took place in the United States, Italy and Spain. The analysed material was cDNA or gDNA that came from T cells, B-cell-depleted T cells, or PBMCs.

As handled by the study authors: Reference gene primers were amplified, and this amplification served to estimate nucleated cell counts. Data came from immunoSEQ multiplex PCR; TCRdb stores just in-frame clones and leaves some out. The V and J calls and clone size come from that table; D and trimming were worked out from the DNA. The sample lists 100,000 to 150,000 clones; roughly 87% were seen once. This CDR3 region has 15 residues. The ends lost 2 bases at V and 7 bases at J; junction bases unmatched: 5. The germline V gene encodes CDR1 MNHEY and CDR2 SVGEGT. Sequenced input: peripheral blood. The chain has TRBV6-2 or TRBV6-3 and TRBJ1-6; 7 nucleotides agree with TRBD1. This TCR derives from a woman aged 80 or over with acute or convalescent COVID-19. For the CDR3, the DNA is TGTGCCAGCAGTTACCGGGACAGAGAAAATTCACCCCTCCACTTT. Its protein is CASSYRDRENSPLHF.